This entry describes one TCR beta chain. No antigen is known for it. The data are from a study of CD8+ T cells in alopecia areata. Study-wide background: A 6-month period off drug followed tofacitinib, which lasted 6 to 18 months. Study findings and constraints: Scalp samples also yield sequences from resident alphabeta T cells of normal skin. Mouse data revealed clearer TCR sharing than patient data did, a gap possibly tied to HLA.

V was pared by 2 bases and J by 2 bases, with 9 bases between. This CDR3 region has 15 residues. Germline assignment: CDR1 MNHNY and CDR2 SVGAGI (reference sequence). The treatment here: oral pan-JAK inhibitor, 5-10 mg twice daily. As the sequencing template, cDNA was produced by extracting RNA and reverse transcribing it. Only in-frame clones appear in the TCRdb table, and some are missing; sequencing was by immunoSEQ multiplex PCR. The sample carries 120,000 or so clones, 50% to 75% recorded once. The source material was CD8+ T cells sorted from blood, sampled at week 4, from a patient treated with tofacitinib. The chain couples TRBV6-6 to TRBJ2-2, with D possibly called TRBD1 or TRBD2 (5 bases each). The clonotype was recovered from a human donor with alopecia areata. CDR3 bases: TGTGCCAGCAGTTACAAGGGGAGAAACACCGGGGAGCTGTTTTTT. Its protein is CASSYKGRNTGELFF.